Listed below are T cell receptor beta chains from one sample, sequenced in a study of T cell changes during pregnancy in multiple sclerosis. The assay was immunoSEQ multiplex PCR, and TCRdb's table has in-frame clones only and misses some. The sample has tens of thousands of clones, around 90% seen once. The sequencing used CD8+ T cells from peripheral blood mononuclear cells, collected after pregnancy. Every receptor here comes from a female donor in good health, enrolled as a control in a pregnancy study. Both conserved end residues are part of each CDR3. Each record gives: V gene, D gene, clone size, J gene, CDR3 protein, CDR3 DNA. A D gene is named only where the DNA matches it firmly. Size values are once, few and many counts, or a class for expanded clones, and some rows have none.

TRBV7-6	TRBD2	-	TRBJ2-3	CASSSRLAGSSTDTQYF	TGTGCCAGCAGCTCCCGACTAGCGGGGTCGAGCACAGATACGCAGTATTTT
TRBV4-1	TRBD2	-	TRBJ2-3	CASSHRLRGVSTDTQYF	TGCGCCAGCAGCCACCGTTTGCGGGGGGTATCCACAGATACGCAGTATTTT
TRBV25-1	-	-	TRBJ1-1	CASGRGPEAFF	TGTGCCAGCGGCAGGGGCCCTGAAGCTTTCTTT
TRBV15	TRBD1	-	TRBJ2-5	CATSENRGEVETQYF	TGTGCCACCAGCGAGAACAGGGGAGAGGTTGAGACCCAGTACTTC
TRBV9	-	-	TRBJ1-2	CASSVYNYGYTF	TGTGCCAGCAGCGTTTATAACTATGGCTACACCTTC
TRBV7-9	-	once	TRBJ1-4	CASSSPGQINEKLFF	TGTGCCAGCAGCTCCCCCGGACAGATTAATGAAAAACTGTTTTTT
TRBV9	-	few	TRBJ1-1	CASSAKDSPSTEAFF	TGTGCCAGCAGCGCCAAGGACAGTCCTTCGACTGAAGCTTTCTTT
TRBV4-1	-	-	TRBJ1-5	CASSQVQGSNQPQHF	TGCGCCAGCAGCCAAGTCCAGGGGAGCAATCAGCCCCAGCATTTT
TRBV14	-	-	TRBJ1-2	CASSPQDDLYGYTF	TGTGCCAGCAGCCCACAGGACGATCTCTATGGCTACACCTTC
TRBV7-9	TRBD1	-	TRBJ2-3	CASSPGTGGVNTQYF	TGTGCCAGCAGCCCGGGGACAGGGGGGGTAAATACGCAGTATTTT
TRBV29-1	TRBD2	once	TRBJ2-3	CSVAGLAGASADTQYF	TGCAGCGTCGCTGGACTAGCGGGGGCCTCGGCAGATACGCAGTATTTT
TRBV19	-	-	TRBJ2-1	CASSLLGYGHPNEQFF	TGTGCCAGTTCCTTGTTGGGCTATGGCCACCCCAATGAGCAGTTCTTC
TRBV6-5	-	-	TRBJ1-4	CASRTGEKLFF	TGTGCCAGCAGGACCGGGGAAAAACTGTTTTTT
TRBV15	TRBD2	-	TRBJ2-7	CATSSSGGAAYEQYF	TGTGCCACCAGCAGTAGCGGGGGGGCCGCGTACGAGCAGTACTTC
TRBV7-9	TRBD1	-	TRBJ2-7	CASSLGAGGSYEQYF	TGTGCCAGCAGCTTAGGAGCAGGGGGCTCCTACGAGCAGTACTTC
TRBV27	TRBD1	-	TRBJ1-1	CASIRGDSEAFF	TGTGCCAGTATAAGAGGGGACAGTGAAGCTTTCTTT
TRBV2	TRBD2	-	TRBJ2-3	CASRAGGPPTDTQYF	TGTGCCAGCAGGGCGGGGGGGCCCCCCACAGATACGCAGTATTTT
TRBV5-4	TRBD1	-	TRBJ1-2	CASSLAGQGTANYGYTF	TGTGCCAGCAGCTTGGCCGGGCAGGGGACAGCTAACTATGGCTACACCTTC
TRBV9	-	-	TRBJ2-1	CASSNWGHGQSNEQFF	TGTGCCAGCAGCAACTGGGGACACGGCCAATCTAATGAGCAGTTCTTC
TRBV6-4	TRBD2	-	TRBJ2-3	CASSDSGGGTDTQYF	TGTGCCAGCAGTGATAGCGGGGGGGGCACAGATACGCAGTATTTT
TRBV30	TRBD1	-	TRBJ2-3	CAWSRQGVDTQYF	TGTGCCTGGAGTCGACAGGGGGTAGATACGCAGTATTTT
TRBV18	TRBD1	-	TRBJ1-1	CASSGTGGGTEAFF	TGTGCCAGCTCAGGGACAGGGGGCGGAACTGAAGCTTTCTTT
TRBV19	-	-	TRBJ2-7	CASSGADYEQYF	TGTGCCAGTAGTGGGGCTGACTACGAGCAGTACTTC
TRBV10-3	TRBD1	-	TRBJ1-5	CAISGTGAHEVTQHF	TGTGCCATCAGTGGGACAGGGGCCCACGAAGTCACCCAGCATTTT
TRBV4-1	TRBD1	-	TRBJ2-3	CASSRQGTSTDTQYF	TGCGCCAGCAGTCGACAGGGGACTAGCACAGATACGCAGTATTTT
TRBV18	TRBD1	-	TRBJ2-7	CASSPGTAHLYEQYF	TGTGCCAGCTCACCAGGGACAGCACATCTCTACGAGCAGTACTTC
TRBV28	TRBD1	-	TRBJ1-2	CASSTPQGARGYTF	TGTGCCAGCAGCACACCCCAGGGGGCCCGTGGCTACACCTTC
TRBV4-2	TRBD2	few	TRBJ2-1	CASSQEPSGGYNEQFF	TGTGCCAGCAGCCAAGAGCCAAGCGGGGGCTACAATGAGCAGTTCTTC
TRBV9	TRBD2	-	TRBJ2-1	CASSGSGGASSYNEQFF	TGTGCCAGCAGCGGTTCCGGGGGGGCGAGCTCCTACAATGAGCAGTTCTTC
TRBV5-1	-	-	TRBJ1-1	CASSETTNTEAFF	TGCGCCAGCAGCGAGACAACGAACACTGAAGCTTTCTTT
TRBV5-6	-	-	TRBJ2-1	CASSFSDNEQFF	TGTGCCAGCAGCTTCAGCGACAATGAGCAGTTCTTC
TRBV28	-	-	TRBJ2-1	CASSLGGPFRGGPDNEQFF	TGTGCCAGCAGTTTGGGGGGTCCCTTTAGGGGGGGACCGGACAATGAGCAGTTCTTC
TRBV19	-	-	TRBJ1-2	CASSLFMQGGYGYTF	TGTGCCAGTAGCCTGTTTATGCAGGGAGGCTATGGCTACACCTTC
TRBV4-1	-	-	TRBJ2-7	CASSNARGYEQYF	TGCGCCAGCAGCAATGCTAGGGGCTACGAGCAGTACTTC
TRBV11-2	-	-	TRBJ2-5	CASSSYQETQYF	TGTGCCAGCAGCTCGTACCAAGAGACCCAGTACTTC
TRBV4-3	TRBD2	few	TRBJ2-1	CASSPLESGGGYNEQFF	TGCGCCAGCAGCCCCCTTGAGAGCGGGGGGGGATACAATGAGCAGTTCTTC
TRBV28	-	-	TRBJ1-5	CASSLRKSLQDRYSNQPQHF	TGTGCCAGCAGTTTACGTAAAAGCCTACAGGACAGATATAGCAATCAGCCCCAGCATTTT
TRBV7-3	-	once	TRBJ1-1	CASSSGKNTEAFF	TGTGCCAGCAGCTCGGGGAAAAACACTGAAGCTTTCTTT
TRBV6-5	TRBD1	-	TRBJ2-2	CASSGQGENTGELFF	TGTGCCAGCAGTGGACAGGGAGAGAACACCGGGGAGCTGTTTTTT
TRBV9	-	-	TRBJ2-7	CASSVAISPIYEQYF	TGTGCCAGCAGCGTAGCTATTAGTCCCATCTACGAGCAGTACTTC
TRBV7-9	-	-	TRBJ2-2	CASSRPGHGELFF	TGTGCCAGCAGCCGGCCGGGTCACGGGGAGCTGTTTTTT
TRBV7-8	-	-	TRBJ2-5	CASSLNHRAWETQYF	TGTGCCAGCAGCTTAAATCACAGGGCTTGGGAGACCCAGTACTTC
TRBV4-3	-	-	TRBJ2-1	CASSQDYYNEQFF	TGCGCCAGCAGCCAAGACTACTACAATGAGCAGTTCTTC
TRBV4-3	TRBD2	-	TRBJ2-2	CASSQTREGTGELFF	TGCGCCAGCAGCCAAACCAGGGAGGGAACCGGGGAGCTGTTTTTT
TRBV14	TRBD1	once	TRBJ1-1	CASSRDWDSDYTEAFF	TGTGCCAGCAGCCGGGACTGGGACAGCGATTACACTGAAGCTTTCTTT
TRBV11-2	-	-	TRBJ2-3	CASSLVMTSTDTQYF	TGTGCCAGCAGCTTAGTCATGACTAGCACAGATACGCAGTATTTT
TRBV27	TRBD1	-	TRBJ2-7	CASSLKQGPLEQYF	TGTGCCAGCAGTTTAAAACAGGGGCCCCTCGAGCAGTACTTC
TRBV27	TRBD2	-	TRBJ2-1	CASSLAGGPYNEQFF	TGTGCCAGCAGTTTAGCGGGGGGGCCCTACAATGAGCAGTTCTTC
TRBV29-1	-	-	TRBJ1-3	CSVETGGDSGNTIYF	TGCAGCGTTGAGACCGGGGGGGACTCTGGAAACACCATATATTTT
TRBV19	-	-	TRBJ1-2	CASSGWTEPHYGYTF	TGTGCCAGTAGCGGGTGGACAGAACCCCACTATGGCTACACCTTC
TRBV27	-	-	TRBJ1-1	CASSLNRAGTEAFF	TGTGCCAGCAGTTTAAACAGGGCAGGCACTGAAGCTTTCTTT
TRBV7-9	TRBD1	few	TRBJ2-7	CASSFLTGTGPYEQYF	TGTGCCAGCAGCTTTTTAACCGGGACAGGGCCCTACGAGCAGTACTTC
TRBV5-1	-	-	TRBJ2-1	CASSTQGESSYNEQFF	TGCGCCAGCAGCACCCAAGGGGAAAGCTCCTACAATGAGCAGTTCTTC
TRBV5-6	TRBD1	-	TRBJ1-3	CASSLTQGMGGNTIYF	TGTGCCAGCAGCTTGACACAGGGGATGGGAGGAAACACCATATATTTT
TRBV28	-	-	TRBJ2-2	CASTPQGGTGELFF	TGTGCCAGCACCCCCCAGGGAGGCACCGGGGAGCTGTTTTTT
TRBV7-8	TRBD1	few	TRBJ1-2	CASSLGTGGNYGYTF	TGTGCCAGCAGTTTGGGGACAGGGGGTAACTATGGCTACACCTTC
TRBV19	-	-	TRBJ1-2	CASTYLPGANYGYTF	TGTGCCAGTACCTATCTACCAGGGGCGAACTATGGCTACACCTTC